The entry that follows covers one T cell receptor (beta chain) sequence. What it recognizes is unknown. This sample is drawn from a study of CD8 T cells in Susac syndrome. Sequencing of TCR beta covered CD8+ and CD4+ T cells obtained from blood. The individuals used as controls were healthy donors who had been matched for both age and sex. It was with random hexamers that roughly 0.45 to 1 ug RNA was reverse transcribed. Amplification of TCR beta CDR3 spanned 54 Vbeta and 13 Jbeta via immunoSEQ multiplex PCR. Via MiXCR, TCRdb re-called the immunoSEQ multiplex PCR reads, giving one row per CDR3 protein. The sample comprises 150,000 to 200,000 distinct CDR3 sequences, about 95% of which are singletons, and over 0.12% rests with the top ten. CDR1 and CDR2 from the germline V gene are DFQATT and SNEGSKA (reference sequence). The J segment lost 8 bases and the V segment lost 0 bases, leaving 6 bases of the junction unmatched. CDR3 size: 14 residues.

General study results and limits: TCR sequencing and HLA analysis covered a relatively small number of individuals.

The rearrangement joins TRBV20-1 to TRBJ1-4, with 7 bases aligning to TRBD1. The clonotype comes from a human donor in good health. Input material: CD4+ T cells from PBMCs. The CDR3 DNA follows: TGCAGTGCTAGAGAAAGGGGGCCGGAGGAAAAACTGTTTTTT. It translates to CSARERGPEEKLFF.